Listed below are T cell receptor beta chains from one sample, sequenced in a study of OX40 agonist ivuxolimab in advanced cancers. The repertoire was sequenced with immunoSEQ multiplex PCR; TCRdb's copy has only in-frame clones and lacks some. The sample includes roughly 60,000 clones, 84% seen only once; the top ten take over 2%. The sequencing here drew on CD4+ or CD8+ T cells sorted from blood, taken in a trial of the OX40 agonist ivuxolimab. These receptors were collected from an adult with an advanced solid tumor such as melanoma, head and neck, liver or kidney cancer. Each CDR3 is given with its conserved first and last residue. D genes are given only for firm matches. The size field is filled for only some rows; it gives once, few, many or a size class.

size: NA; V: TRBV6-5; J: TRBJ2-7; D: NA; DNA: TGTGCCAGCAGTTCTCCAGGGGCCTACGAGCAGTACTTC; CDR3: CASSSPGAYEQYF
size: NA; V: TRBV27; J: TRBJ1-4; D: NA; DNA: TGTGCCAGCAGTTCCGGATCCAGGAATGAAAAACTGTTTTTT; CDR3: CASSSGSRNEKLFF
size: NA; V: TRBV14; J: TRBJ2-1; D: NA; DNA: TGTGCTACGGCGTGGCCGCACAATGAGCAGTTCTTC; CDR3: CATAWPHNEQFF
size: NA; V: TRBV29-1; J: TRBJ1-2; D: NA; DNA: TGCAGCGTTCTCTCAGGGGAGGATGGCTACACCTTC; CDR3: CSVLSGEDGYTF
size: NA; V: TRBV5-6; J: TRBJ2-7; D: NA; DNA: TGTGCCAGCAGCCCAACCCCCGCCGACAGCCTCGAGCAGTACTTC; CDR3: CASSPTPADSLEQYF
size: NA; V: TRBV28; J: TRBJ2-7; D: NA; DNA: TGTGCCAGCAGTTCGTTAGGGGGGTCGTACGAGCAGTACTTC; CDR3: CASSSLGGSYEQYF
size: NA; V: TRBV7-2; J: TRBJ2-3; D: NA; DNA: TGTGCCAGCAGCTTAATGCTGACCCCAGATACGCAGTATTTT; CDR3: CASSLMLTPDTQYF
size: NA; V: TRBV29-1; J: TRBJ2-5; D: TRBD1; DNA: TGCAGCGTTCAAGGGGGCTCGGAGACCCAGTACTTC; CDR3: CSVQGGSETQYF
size: NA; V: TRBV29-1; J: TRBJ2-5; D: NA; DNA: TGCAGCGCTTCGGAACTCGGAATAAAAGAGACCCAGTACTTC; CDR3: CSASELGIKETQYF
size: NA; V: TRBV11-1; J: TRBJ2-1; D: TRBD2; DNA: TGTGCCAGCAGCTGGGGACTAGCGGGGGAATACAATGAGCAGTTCTTC; CDR3: CASSWGLAGEYNEQFF
size: NA; V: TRBV5-1; J: TRBJ2-7; D: TRBD2; DNA: TGCGCCACCTCCGCCCTAGCGGGAGGGTCGTACGAGCAGTACTTC; CDR3: CATSALAGGSYEQYF
size: NA; V: TRBV29-1; J: TRBJ2-7; D: NA; DNA: TGCAGCGTTGAAGATGGAGGGAGATTCGGCGAGCAGTACTTC; CDR3: CSVEDGGRFGEQYF
size: few; V: TRBV6-5; J: TRBJ1-2; D: NA; DNA: TGTGCCAGCAGTTACCGAGCTAACTATGGCTACACCTTC; CDR3: CASSYRANYGYTF
size: NA; V: TRBV4-2; J: TRBJ2-5; D: NA; DNA: TGTGCCAGCAGCTCCGGGTACCAAGAGACCCAGTACTTC; CDR3: CASSSGYQETQYF
size: NA; V: TRBV6-1; J: TRBJ2-1; D: TRBD1; DNA: TGTGCCAGCATCTTCGGACAGGGCCAATACAATGAGCAGTTCTTC; CDR3: CASIFGQGQYNEQFF
size: NA; V: TRBV7-2; J: TRBJ1-5; D: NA; DNA: TGTGCCAGCAGCCCCTCCAGCAATCAGCCCCAGCATTTT; CDR3: CASSPSSNQPQHF